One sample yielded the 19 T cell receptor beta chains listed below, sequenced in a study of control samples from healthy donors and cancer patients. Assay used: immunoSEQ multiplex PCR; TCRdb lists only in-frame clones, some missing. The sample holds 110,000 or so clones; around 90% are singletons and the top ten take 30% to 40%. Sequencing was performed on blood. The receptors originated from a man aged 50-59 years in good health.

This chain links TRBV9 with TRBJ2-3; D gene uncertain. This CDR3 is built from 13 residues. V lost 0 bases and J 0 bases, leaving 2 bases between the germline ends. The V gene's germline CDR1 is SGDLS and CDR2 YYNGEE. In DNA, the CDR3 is TGTGCCAGCAGCGTAGCTAGCACAGATACGCAGTATTTT. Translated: CASSVASTDTQYF.

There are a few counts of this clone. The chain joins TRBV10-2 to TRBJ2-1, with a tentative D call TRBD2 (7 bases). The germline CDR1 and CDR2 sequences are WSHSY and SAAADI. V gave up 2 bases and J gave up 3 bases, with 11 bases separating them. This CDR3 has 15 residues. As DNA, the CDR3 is TGCGCCAGCAGTGAGGCGGGGGCTCGCTACAATGAGCAGTTCTTC. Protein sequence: CASSEAGARYNEQFF.

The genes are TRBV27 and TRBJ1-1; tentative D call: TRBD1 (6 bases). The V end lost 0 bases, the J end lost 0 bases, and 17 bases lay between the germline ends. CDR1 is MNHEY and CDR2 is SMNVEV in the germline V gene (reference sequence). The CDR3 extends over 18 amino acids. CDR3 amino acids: CASSLSGHRVGMNTEAFF. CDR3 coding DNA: TGTGCCAGCAGTTTATCGGGGCACAGGGTTGGGATGAACACTGAAGCTTTCTTT.

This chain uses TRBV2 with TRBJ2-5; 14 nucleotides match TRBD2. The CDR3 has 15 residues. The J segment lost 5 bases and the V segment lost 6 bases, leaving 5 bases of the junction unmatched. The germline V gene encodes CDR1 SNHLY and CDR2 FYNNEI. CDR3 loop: CASRGLAGDFETQYF. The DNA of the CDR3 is TGTGCCAGCAGGGGACTAGCGGGGGATTTCGAGACCCAGTACTTC.

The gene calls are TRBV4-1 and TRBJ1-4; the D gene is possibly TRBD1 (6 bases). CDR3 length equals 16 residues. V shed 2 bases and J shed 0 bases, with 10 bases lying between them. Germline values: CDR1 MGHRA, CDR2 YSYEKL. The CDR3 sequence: CASSQSSGATNEKLFF. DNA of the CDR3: TGCGCCAGCAGCCAATCCTCAGGGGCAACTAATGAAAAACTGTTTTTT.

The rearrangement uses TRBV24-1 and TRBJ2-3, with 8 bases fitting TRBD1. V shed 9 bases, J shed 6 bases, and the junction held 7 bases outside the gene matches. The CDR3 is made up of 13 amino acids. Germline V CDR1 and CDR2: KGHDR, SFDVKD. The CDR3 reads CATDRGPGDTQYF. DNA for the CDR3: TGTGCCACCGACAGGGGCCCAGGGGATACGCAGTATTTT.

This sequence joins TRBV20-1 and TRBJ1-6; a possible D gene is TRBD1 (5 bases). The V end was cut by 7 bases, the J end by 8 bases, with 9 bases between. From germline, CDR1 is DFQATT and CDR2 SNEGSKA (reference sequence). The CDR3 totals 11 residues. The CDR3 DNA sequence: TGCAGTGTTCCGACAGATTCACCCCTCCACTTT. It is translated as CSVPTDSPLHF.

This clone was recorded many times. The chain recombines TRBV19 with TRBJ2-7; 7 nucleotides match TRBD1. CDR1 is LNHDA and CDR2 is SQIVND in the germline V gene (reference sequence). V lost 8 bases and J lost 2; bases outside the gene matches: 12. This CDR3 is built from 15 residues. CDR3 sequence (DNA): TGTGCCAGTGCCGACCGAGGGGGCGAAACCTACGAGCAGTACTTC. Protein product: CASADRGGETYEQYF.

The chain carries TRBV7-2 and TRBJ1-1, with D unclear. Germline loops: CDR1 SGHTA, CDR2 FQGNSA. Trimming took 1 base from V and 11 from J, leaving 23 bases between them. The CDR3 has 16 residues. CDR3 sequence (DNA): TGTGCCAGCAGCTTAGTGGGCTCGGTGGGCGCCTCTGGCGCTTTCTTT. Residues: CASSLVGSVGASGAFF.

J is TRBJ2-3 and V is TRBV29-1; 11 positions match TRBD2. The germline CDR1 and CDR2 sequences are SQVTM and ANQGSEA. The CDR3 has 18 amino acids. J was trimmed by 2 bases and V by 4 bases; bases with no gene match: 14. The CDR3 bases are TGCAGCGTTGCAGTGTCTAGCGGGGGGCCCCGCCCCACAGATACGCAGTATTTT. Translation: CSVAVSSGGPRPTDTQYF.

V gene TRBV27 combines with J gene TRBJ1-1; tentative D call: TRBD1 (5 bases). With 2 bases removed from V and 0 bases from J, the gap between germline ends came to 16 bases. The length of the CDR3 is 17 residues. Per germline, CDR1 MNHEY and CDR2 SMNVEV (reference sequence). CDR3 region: CASSLVNSGTLNTEAFF. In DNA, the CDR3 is TGTGCCAGCAGTTTAGTGAACTCCGGGACCCTGAACACTGAAGCTTTCTTT.

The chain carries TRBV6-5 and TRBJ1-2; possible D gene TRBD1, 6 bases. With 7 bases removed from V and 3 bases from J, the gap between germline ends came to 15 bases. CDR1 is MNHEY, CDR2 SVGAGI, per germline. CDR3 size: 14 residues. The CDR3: CASTSNRADYGYTF. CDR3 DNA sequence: TGTGCCAGCACATCTAACAGGGCTGACTATGGCTACACCTTC.

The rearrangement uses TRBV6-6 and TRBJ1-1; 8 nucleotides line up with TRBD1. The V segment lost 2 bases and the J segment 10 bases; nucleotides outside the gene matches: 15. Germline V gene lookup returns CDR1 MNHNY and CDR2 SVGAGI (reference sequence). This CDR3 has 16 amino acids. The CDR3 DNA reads TGTGCCAGCAGTTACCCCCGAGGACAGGGCCTCACGGGAGCTTTCTTT. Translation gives CASSYPRGQGLTGAFF.

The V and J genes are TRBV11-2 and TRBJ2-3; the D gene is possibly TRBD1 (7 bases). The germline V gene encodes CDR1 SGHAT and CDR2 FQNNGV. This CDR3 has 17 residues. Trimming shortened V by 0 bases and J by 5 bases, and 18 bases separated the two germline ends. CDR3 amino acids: CASSLESGRGRKDTQYF. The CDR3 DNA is TGTGCCAGCAGCTTAGAATCGGGCAGGGGGAGGAAAGATACGCAGTATTTT.

The DNA for the CDR3 is TGTGCCAGCAAGGCATCTGGAAACACCATATATTTT. It specifies CASKASGNTIYF. The chain joins TRBV2 to TRBJ1-3, with D hard to call. Trimming pared 7 bases from V and 1 base from J, leaving 5 bases between. This CDR3 contains 12 residues. In germline, CDR1 is SNHLY, CDR2 FYNNEI.

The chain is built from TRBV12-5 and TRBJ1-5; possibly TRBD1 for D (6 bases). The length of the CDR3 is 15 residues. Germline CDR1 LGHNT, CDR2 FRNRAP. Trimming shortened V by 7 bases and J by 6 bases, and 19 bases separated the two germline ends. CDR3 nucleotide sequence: TGTGCTAGTGCCAATGGGGGCCCCGGTGGTCAGCCCCAGCATTTT. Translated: CASANGGPGGQPQHF.

CDR3 sequence (DNA): TGCGCCAGCAGCGTGCAAGAGACCGGGGAGCTGTTTTTT. Residues: CASSVQETGELFF. The rearrangement uses TRBV5-1 and TRBJ2-2; D is ambiguous. The CDR3 loop spans 13 amino acids. V lost 4 bases and J 5 bases, leaving 9 bases between the germline ends. CDR1 and CDR2 from the germline V gene are SGHRS and YFSETQ.

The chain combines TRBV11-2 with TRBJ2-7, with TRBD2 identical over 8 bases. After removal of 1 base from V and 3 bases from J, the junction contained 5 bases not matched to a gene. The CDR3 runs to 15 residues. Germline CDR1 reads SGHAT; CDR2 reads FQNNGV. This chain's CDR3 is CASSLVRGGNYEQYF. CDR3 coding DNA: TGTGCCAGCAGCTTAGTCCGGGGGGGCAACTACGAGCAGTACTTC.

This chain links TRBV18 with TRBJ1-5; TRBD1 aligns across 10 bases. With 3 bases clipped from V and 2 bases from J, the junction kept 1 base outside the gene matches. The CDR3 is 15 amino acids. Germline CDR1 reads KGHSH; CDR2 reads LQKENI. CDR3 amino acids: CASSPGTGGNQPQHF. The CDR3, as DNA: TGTGCCAGCTCACCCGGGACAGGGGGCAATCAGCCCCAGCATTTT.